The 7 T cell receptor beta chains below all came from one sample that was sequenced in a study of memory CD4+ T cells and cytomegalovirus serostatus. The sort gate was single viable CD3+CD4+CD8-CD45RO+ cells for memory CD4+ T cells. Assay used: immunoSEQ multiplex PCR; TCRdb lists only in-frame clones, some missing. The table includes about 25,000 clones, roughly 76% detected once. The specimen sequenced was memory CD4+ T cells from blood. These receptors were taken from an adult in good health and CMV-seronegative.

The V and J genes are TRBV6-1 and TRBJ2-5, with a weak D call TRBD2 (5 bases). Germline V gene lookup returns CDR1 MNHNS and CDR2 SASEGT. The CDR3 runs to 13 residues. With 6 bases removed from V and 5 bases from J, the gap between germline ends came to 13 bases. CDR3 bases: TGTGCCAGCAGAACTAGTGCTTGGGAGACCCAGTACTTC. It specifies CASRTSAWETQYF.

This clone was counted once. The genes are TRBV2 and TRBJ1-5, with no clear D. Germline V gene data show CDR1 as SNHLY and CDR2 as FYNNEI. The CDR3 spans 13 residues. Trimming cost V 3 bases and J 5 bases, with 8 bases left between them. The DNA of the CDR3 is TGTGCCAGCAGTGAGATAGAATATCAGCCCCAGCATTTT. As protein: CASSEIEYQPQHF.

This clone was detected a few times. The chain combines TRBV30 with TRBJ1-3, with TRBD1 identical over 7 bases. Germline V gene data show CDR1 as GTSNPN and CDR2 as SVGIG (reference sequence). CDR3 length: 14 residues. The V segment lost 3 bases and the J segment 0 bases; nucleotides outside the gene matches: 2. The CDR3 protein is CAWSRDSSGNTIYF. In DNA, the CDR3 is TGTGCCTGGAGCCGGGACAGCTCTGGAAACACCATATATTTT.

The rearrangement joins TRBV5-5 to TRBJ2-7; 8 nucleotides align to TRBD1. The CDR3 length is 15 residues. Germline values: CDR1 SGHKS, CDR2 YYEKEE (reference sequence). V was pared by 2 bases and J by 1 base, with 5 bases of the junction left unmatched. CDR3 in amino acids: CASSFRQGSSYEQYF. CDR3 DNA sequence: TGTGCCAGCAGCTTCCGACAGGGGTCTTCCTACGAGCAGTACTTC.

This clone appeared a few times. This specimen includes other DNA sequences encoding the same CDR3. The J gene is TRBJ1-5, the V gene TRBV29-1; D may be TRBD1 (6 bases). Germline-derived CDR1 and CDR2 are SQVTM and ANQGSEA. The CDR3 loop spans 14 amino acids. Between the trimmed V and J ends, which lost 5 bases and 1 base, there was a span of 12 bases. The CDR3, as DNA: TGCAGCGTTCAGGGGCCAGGGAGCAATCAGCCCCAGCATTTT. As protein: CSVQGPGSNQPQHF. Full variable domain (rest looked up from reference TRBV29-1 and TRBJ1-5): SAVISQKPSRDICQRGTSLTIQCQVDSQVTMMFWYRQQPGQSLTLIATANQGSEATYESGFVIDKFPISRPNLTFSTLTVSNMSPEDSSIYLCSVQGPGSNQPQHFGDGTRLSIL.

The gene calls are TRBV4-3 and TRBJ1-3, with D hard to call. CDR1 LGHNA and CDR2 YSLEER come from the germline V gene. V lost 1 base and J lost 4, with 5 bases in between. CDR3 size: 13 residues. The CDR3, as DNA: TGCGCCAGCAGCCAAGGGCCAGGAAACACCATATATTTT. This translates into CASSQGPGNTIYF.

The J gene is TRBJ1-1, the V gene TRBV6-1; 8 positions match TRBD1. V lost 3 bases and J lost 1; bases outside the gene matches: 16. Germline loops: CDR1 MNHNS, CDR2 SASEGT. The CDR3 totals 19 residues. CDR3 nucleotides: TGTGCCAGCAGTGATGGGTACCCGTTGGACAGGGCTTGGAACACTGAAGCTTTCTTT. As protein: CASSDGYPLDRAWNTEAFF.